The clone carrying this T cell receptor beta chain occurred once. The data are from a study of shared clonotypes between healthy human individuals. The CDR3 runs 13 residues. V shed 3 bases and J shed 6 bases, with 12 bases lying between them. Germline CDR1 SNHLY, CDR2 FYNNEI. Profiled with immunoSEQ multiplex PCR; TCRdb holds only in-frame clones, not every one. The sample carries approximately 2.1 million clones, 85% to 95% recorded once. Sequencing was performed on naive CD4+ T cells from PBMCs. Stated subset: CD45RA+ positively selected. The gene calls are TRBV2 and TRBJ2-7; no clear D. The clonotype originates from a man aged 18 to 30 in good health. Some clones in this sample may be carry-over from other donors' samples. CDR3 coding DNA: TGTGCCAGCAGTGAGAACAGCCGAATCGAGCAGTACTTC. Its protein is CASSENSRIEQYF.